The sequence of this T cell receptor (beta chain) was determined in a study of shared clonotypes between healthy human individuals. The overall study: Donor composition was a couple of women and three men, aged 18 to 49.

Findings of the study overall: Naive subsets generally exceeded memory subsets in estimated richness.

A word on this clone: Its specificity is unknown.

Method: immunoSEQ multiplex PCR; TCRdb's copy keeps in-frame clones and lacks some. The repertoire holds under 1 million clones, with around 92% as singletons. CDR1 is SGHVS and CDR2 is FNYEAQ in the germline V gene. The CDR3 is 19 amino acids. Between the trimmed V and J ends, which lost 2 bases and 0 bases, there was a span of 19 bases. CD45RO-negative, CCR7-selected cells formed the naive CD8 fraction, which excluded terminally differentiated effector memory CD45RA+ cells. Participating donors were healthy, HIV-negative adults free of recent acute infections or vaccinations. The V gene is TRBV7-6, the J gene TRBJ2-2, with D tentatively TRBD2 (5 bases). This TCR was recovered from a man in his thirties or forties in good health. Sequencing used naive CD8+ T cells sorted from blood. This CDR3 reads CASSLYLGGRKSNTGELFF. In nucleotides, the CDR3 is TGTGCCAGCAGCTTATATCTAGGAGGCAGGAAATCGAACACCGGGGAGCTGTTTTTT.